Shown below are 15 T cell receptor beta chains from a single sample sequenced in a study of CD8 T cells in Susac syndrome. With random hexamers, reverse transcription was performed on about 0.5 to 1 ug of RNA. Using its own MiXCR run on the immunoSEQ multiplex PCR reads, TCRdb lists one record per CDR3 protein. The sample includes 95,000 to 150,000 distinct CDR3 sequences, roughly 95% of them seen just once. The sequenced sample consisted of CD4+ T cells from PBMCs. Source of these receptors: a human donor with Susac syndrome.

The genes are TRBV10-3 and TRBJ2-7; 7 nucleotides agree with TRBD1. V lost 3 bases and J lost 7; bases outside the gene matches: 15. Germline CDR1 is ENHRY and CDR2 is SYGVKD. The CDR3 spans 16 residues. The CDR3 region is CAISDARQGERGEQYF. The CDR3 DNA reads TGTGCCATCAGTGACGCTCGGCAGGGGGAAAGAGGGGAGCAGTACTTC.

This clonotype was observed a single time. For the CDR3, the DNA is TGTGCCAGCAGCCACGGACAGGGTGAGAACACTGAAGCTTTCTTT. Translating it yields CASSHGQGENTEAFF. J is TRBJ1-1 and V is TRBV11-3, with 8 bases matching TRBD1. The germline gives CDR1 SGHNT, CDR2 YENEEA. CDR3 length: 15 residues. J lost 1 base, V lost 5 bases, and 6 bases had no gene match.

The V and J genes are TRBV20-1 and TRBJ2-7, with 9 bases that match TRBD1. With 3 bases clipped from V and 2 bases from J, the junction kept 2 bases outside the gene matches. Germline lookup yields CDR1 DFQATT and CDR2 SNEGSKA (reference sequence). The CDR3 is made up of 13 amino acids. This chain's CDR3 is CSARDRGTYEQYF. The CDR3 bases are TGCAGTGCTAGGGACAGGGGAACCTACGAGCAGTACTTC.

V is TRBV25-1 and J is TRBJ2-6; D unclear. This CDR3 has 14 amino acids. The germline V gene has CDR1 MGHDK and CDR2 SYGVNS. With 6 bases removed from V and 0 bases from J, the gap between germline ends came to 6 bases. This chain's CDR3 is CASRDTSGANVLTF. CDR3 coding DNA: TGTGCCAGCAGAGACACCTCTGGGGCCAACGTCCTGACTTTC.

The CDR3 spells CASGLVGGTGREQPQHF. The CDR3 DNA sequence: TGTGCTAGTGGTTTGGTGGGGGGGACAGGGAGGGAACAGCCCCAGCATTTT. The chain has TRBV12-5 and TRBJ1-5, with 9 positions matching TRBD1. The trim removed 0 bases at V and 7 bases at J, leaving 10 bases unmatched. The germline V gene has CDR1 LGHNT and CDR2 FRNRAP. The CDR3 is 17 amino acids.

The chain combines TRBV20-1 with TRBJ2-5; 8 bases fit TRBD1. J was trimmed by 3 bases and V by 5 bases; bases with no gene match: 5. CDR1 and CDR2 (germline): DFQATT, SNEGSKA (reference sequence). This CDR3 spans 13 amino acids. CDR3 nucleotides: TGCAGTGCTGTGGACAGGGTCAAAGAGACCCAGTACTTC. This sequence encodes CSAVDRVKETQYF.

This chain joins TRBV12-3 or TRBV12-4 and TRBJ1-4; D possibly corresponds to TRBD1 (5 bases). Trimming pared 4 bases from V and 0 bases from J, leaving 9 bases between. The CDR3 loop spans 15 amino acids. The CDR3 here is CASSSRVSTNEKLFF. Here the CDR3 DNA reads TGTGCCAGCAGTTCCAGGGTTTCAACTAATGAAAAACTGTTTTTT.

V is TRBV29-1 and J is TRBJ2-5, with TRBD1 as a possible D gene (5 bases). This CDR3 has 12 amino acids. V lost 3 bases and J 5 bases, leaving 10 bases between the germline ends. CDR1 is SQVTM and CDR2 is ANQGSEA in the germline V gene. CDR3 DNA sequence: TGCAGCGTTGAGCAGGGCCACGAGACCCAGTACTTC. Protein product: CSVEQGHETQYF.

The CDR3 bases are TGTGCCAGCAGCCAGGGACAGGATATCTACGAGCAGTACTTC. This translates into CASSQGQDIYEQYF. This rearrangement joins TRBV14 to TRBJ2-7; TRBD1 agrees at 8 bases. The germline CDR1 and CDR2 sequences are SGHDN and FVKESK. J was trimmed by 3 bases and V by 3 bases; bases with no gene match: 4. This CDR3 is 14 amino acids long.

J is TRBJ2-6 and V is TRBV29-1; 7 nucleotides match TRBD1. CDR1 SQVTM and CDR2 ANQGSEA come from the germline V gene. The CDR3 totals 16 residues. V was pared by 6 bases and J by 4 bases, with 12 bases of the junction left unmatched. In DNA, the CDR3 is TGCAGCGTGGGGGACAGCCTCCTATCGGGGGCCAACGTCCTGACTTTC. Its protein is CSVGDSLLSGANVLTF.

The chain uses TRBV20-1 and TRBJ1-2; unclear D gene. The germline V gene has CDR1 DFQATT and CDR2 SNEGSKA (reference sequence). Trimming took off 3 bases at V and 6 bases at J, with 17 bases between the two ends. This CDR3 is 14 amino acids long. The CDR3 DNA is TGCAGTGCTAGGGCGGATAGACATTCGGATGGCTACACCTTC. This encodes CSARADRHSDGYTF.

V usage is TRBV29-1 and J usage is TRBJ2-7, with a possible D match to TRBD1 (5 bases). V dropped 4 bases and J dropped 2 bases, with 12 bases sitting between them. From germline, CDR1 is SQVTM and CDR2 ANQGSEA. The CDR3 has 13 amino acids. The CDR3 sequence is CSVVGRAAYEQYF. CDR3 DNA sequence: TGCAGCGTTGTGGGCAGGGCGGCCTACGAGCAGTACTTC.

The chain links TRBV30 to TRBJ2-1; 7 bases fit TRBD2. Germline V gene lookup returns CDR1 GTSNPN and CDR2 SVGIG (reference sequence). The V segment lost 1 base and the J segment 3 bases; nucleotides outside the gene matches: 3. CDR3 length: 14 amino acids. The CDR3 bases are TGTGCCTGGAGTGGGACTAGGGACTACAATGAGCAGTTCTTC. Amino acids: CAWSGTRDYNEQFF.

The chain recombines TRBV25-1 with TRBJ2-7, with TRBD2 as a possible D gene (5 bases). V lost 4 bases, J lost 4 bases, and 8 bases lay in between. Germline lookup yields CDR1 MGHDK and CDR2 SYGVNS. The CDR3 is made up of 12 amino acids. This CDR3 is CASSARGYEQYF. The CDR3 DNA is TGTGCCAGCAGTGCTCGAGGGTACGAGCAGTACTTC.

The chain has TRBV5-1 and TRBJ2-1, with D uncertain. V gave up 0 bases and J gave up 1 base, with 8 bases separating them. This CDR3 comprises 15 residues. CDR1 and CDR2 from the germline V gene are SGHRS and YFSETQ. This CDR3 is CASSLVVASYNEQFF. The CDR3, as DNA: TGCGCCAGCAGCTTGGTGGTAGCATCCTACAATGAGCAGTTCTTC.